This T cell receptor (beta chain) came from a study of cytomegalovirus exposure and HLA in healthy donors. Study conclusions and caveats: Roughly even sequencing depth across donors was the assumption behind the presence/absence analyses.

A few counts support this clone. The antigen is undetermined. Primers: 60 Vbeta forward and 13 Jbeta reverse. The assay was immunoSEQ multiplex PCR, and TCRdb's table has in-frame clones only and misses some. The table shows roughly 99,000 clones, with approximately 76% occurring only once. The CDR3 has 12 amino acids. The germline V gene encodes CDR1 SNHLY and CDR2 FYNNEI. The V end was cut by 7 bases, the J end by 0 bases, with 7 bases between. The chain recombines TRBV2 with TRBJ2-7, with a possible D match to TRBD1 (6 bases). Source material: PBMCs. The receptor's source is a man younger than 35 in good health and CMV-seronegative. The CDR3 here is CASTGDSYEQYF. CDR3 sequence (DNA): TGTGCCAGCACAGGGGACTCCTACGAGCAGTACTTC.